These 9 T cell receptor beta chains were all obtained from the same sample, sequenced in a study of human T cells and chemical hapten exposure. TCRdb re-derived calls from the RACE reads in MiXCR, one entry per CDR3 protein. The table has around 190,000 distinct CDR3 sequences, 20% to 25% seen once; the top ten hold over 6.5%. The sample's time point: patch test 1, 2 weeks after DPC sensitization. Treatment here: therapeutic diphenylcyclopropenone sensitization with weekly scalp DPC. The specimen comprised whole blood, sampled in connection with sensitization to the hapten diphenylcyclopropenone (DPC). Receptors were obtained from a woman aged 50 to 60 with alopecia areata. Some clones in this sample may be carry-over from other donors' samples.

The genes are TRBV20-1 and TRBJ2-7; 9 bases are a match to TRBD2. The CDR3 length is 15 residues. V gave up 4 bases and J gave up 2 bases; unmatched junction bases: 9. Germline V lookup: CDR1 DFQATT, CDR2 SNEGSKA (reference sequence). CDR3 loop: CSATNLAGVPYEQYF. CDR3 in DNA: TGCAGTGCTACCAATTTAGCGGGGGTTCCCTACGAGCAGTACTTC.

This clonotype was found a few times. V is TRBV12-3 or TRBV12-4 and J is TRBJ2-1; possibly TRBD1 for D (7 bases). V was clipped by 4 bases and J by 9 bases, with 13 bases between them. The CDR3 loop spans 13 amino acids. CDR3 in amino acids: CASSSTGRGEQFF. The CDR3 region has the DNA TGTGCCAGCAGTTCGACAGGGCGGGGTGAGCAGTTCTTC.

This clonotype occurred a few times. The rearrangement joins TRBV10-3 to TRBJ2-1; D is tentatively TRBD1 or TRBD2 (5 bases each). The germline V and J ends were trimmed by 3 bases and 6 bases, with 12 bases remaining between them. The CDR3 length is 14 residues. CDR1 ENHRY and CDR2 SYGVKD come from the germline V gene. The CDR3: CAISDGAIGNEQFF. The CDR3 nucleotides are TGTGCCATCAGTGACGGGGCCATAGGCAATGAGCAGTTCTTC.

The rearrangement joins TRBV7-2 to TRBJ2-3; D remains ambiguous. The CDR3 is 14 residues long. Germline loops: CDR1 SGHTA, CDR2 FQGNSA. V lost 0 bases and J lost 6, with 10 bases in between. CDR3 sequence reads: CASSLAPGRDTQYF. The CDR3 DNA sequence: TGTGCCAGCAGCTTAGCCCCCGGCCGGGATACGCAGTATTTT.

This clonotype was seen more than once but under ten times. The V and J genes are TRBV18 and TRBJ1-6, with D unresolved. This CDR3 spans 15 amino acids. The germline V and J ends were trimmed by 3 bases and 5 bases, with 11 bases remaining between them. CDR1 KGHSH and CDR2 LQKENI come from the germline V gene. The CDR3 DNA sequence: TGTGCCAGCTCACCGGAAGGGCTGCATAATTCACCCCTCCACTTT. Amino acid sequence: CASSPEGLHNSPLHF.

In this sample, this clonotype turned up a few times. V is TRBV18 and J is TRBJ2-1, with TRBD2 matching 12 bases. The CDR3 is 14 residues long. Germline values: CDR1 KGHSH, CDR2 LQKENI. With 2 bases clipped from V and 9 bases from J, the junction kept 2 bases outside the gene matches. The CDR3 region has the DNA TGTGCCAGCTCACCAGGACTAGCGGGATTTGAGCAGTTCTTC. Translating it yields CASSPGLAGFEQFF.

CDR3 sequence reads: CASSPFGGLFYEQYF. The CDR3 DNA is TGTGCCAGCAGCCCCTTTGGAGGTCTCTTCTACGAGCAGTACTTC. The rearrangement links TRBV5-6 to TRBJ2-7, with D tentatively TRBD2 (5 bases). This CDR3 spans 15 amino acids. CDR1 and CDR2 (germline): SGHDT, YYEEEE. V was trimmed by 4 bases and J by 3 bases, leaving 17 bases between them.

CDR3 bases: TGCAGTGCTAAGAGAACCGGGATTACGAACTACGAGCAGTACTTC. It specifies CSAKRTGITNYEQYF. J is TRBJ2-7 and V is TRBV20-1; TRBD2 is a possible D gene (5 bases). The CDR3 has 15 residues. The V gene's germline CDR1 is DFQATT and CDR2 SNEGSKA (reference sequence). Trimming took off 4 bases at V and 3 bases at J, with 19 bases between the two ends.

This clonotype was counted ten times or more. The rearrangement links TRBV2 to TRBJ1-1; tentatively, D is TRBD1 (6 bases). This CDR3 is built from 14 residues. The ends were cut back, 5 bases at V and 4 bases at J, with 14 bases in the middle. Germline values: CDR1 SNHLY, CDR2 FYNNEI. CDR3 protein: CASSWRQAGTEAFF. CDR3 in DNA: TGTGCCAGCAGTTGGAGACAGGCGGGCACTGAAGCTTTCTTT.